The clone carrying this T cell receptor beta chain occurred a few times. Its antigen is unknown. TCRdb itself ran the RT-PCR reads through MiXCR, one entry per CDR3 protein. The table lists roughly 650,000 distinct CDR3 sequences, about a sixth of them singletons. Germline-derived CDR1 and CDR2 are SQVTM and ANQGSEA. The CDR3 spans 19 residues. Losses at the gene ends were 3 bases for V and 7 bases for J; bases not matched to a gene: 17. These data are taken from a study of response to subunit inactivated influenza vaccine. Points from the study as a whole: It was the authors' suggestion that each seasonal influenza vaccination recruits few new T cells.

The sequencing here drew on PBMCs from blood, taken less than 13 days after vaccination. The chain couples TRBV29-1 to TRBJ2-1; 14 bases agree with TRBD2. The receptor's source is a man between 45 and 60 years old who received an inactivated influenza vaccine. The CDR3, as DNA: TGCAGCGTTGATGGGACTAGCGGGGGTTCGATGCGGCCCTTGAATGAGCAGTTCTTC. This gives the protein CSVDGTSGGSMRPLNEQFF.